This T cell receptor (beta chain) was profiled in a study of blood T cells in healthy people across ages. Study details: In model experiments, template switching was able to capture about one barcoded beta molecule for every two T cells that were present.

Next came a second PCR, run for about 7 to 12 cycles, which used a sample-barcoded 5' primer along with a J-beta primer mix. TCRdb fed the 5' RACE reads into MiXCR, producing one record per CDR3 protein. The sample has some 900,000 distinct CDR3 sequences; roughly 26% are singletons. Germline V gene data show CDR1 as SGHKS and CDR2 as YYEKEE (reference sequence). The V and J ends lost 4 bases and 10 bases, in that order; junction bases with no gene match: 13. This CDR3 spans 17 amino acids. Findings and caveats of the study: A roughly linear fall in TCR beta diversity per million T cells was seen with increasing age.

Comment on this clonotype: Its specificity is unknown.

The J gene is TRBJ2-1, the V gene TRBV5-5; 14 bases match TRBD2. What was sequenced was blood. The TCR was taken from a woman at least 80 years old in good health. The chain's CDR3 is CASSATLTSGRAEEQFF. The CDR3 DNA reads TGTGCCAGCAGCGCTACTCTGACTAGCGGGAGGGCAGAAGAGCAGTTCTTC.